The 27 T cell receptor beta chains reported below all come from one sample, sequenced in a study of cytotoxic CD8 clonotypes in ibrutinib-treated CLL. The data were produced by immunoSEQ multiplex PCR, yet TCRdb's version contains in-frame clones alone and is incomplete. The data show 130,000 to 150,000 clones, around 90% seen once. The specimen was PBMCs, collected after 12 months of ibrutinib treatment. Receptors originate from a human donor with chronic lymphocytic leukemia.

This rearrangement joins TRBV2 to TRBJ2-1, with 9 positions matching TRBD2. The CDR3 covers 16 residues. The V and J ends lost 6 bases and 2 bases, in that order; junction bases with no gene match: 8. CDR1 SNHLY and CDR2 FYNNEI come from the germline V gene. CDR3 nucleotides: TGTGCCAGCAGCGAAAGATCTAGCGGGACCTACAATGAGCAGTTCTTC. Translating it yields CASSERSSGTYNEQFF. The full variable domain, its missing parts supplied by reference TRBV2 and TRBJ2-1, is EPEVTQTPSHQVTQMGQEVILRCVPISNHLYFYWYRQILGQKVEFLVSFYNNEISEKSEIFDDQFSVERPDGSNFTLKIRSTKLEDSAMYFCASSERSSGTYNEQFFGPGTRLTVL.

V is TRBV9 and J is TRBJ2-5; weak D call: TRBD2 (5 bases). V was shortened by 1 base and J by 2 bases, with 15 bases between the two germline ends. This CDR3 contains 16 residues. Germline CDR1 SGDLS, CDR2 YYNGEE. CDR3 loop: CASSVRGLAPQETQYF. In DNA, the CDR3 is TGTGCCAGCAGCGTACGCGGACTCGCACCTCAAGAGACCCAGTACTTC.

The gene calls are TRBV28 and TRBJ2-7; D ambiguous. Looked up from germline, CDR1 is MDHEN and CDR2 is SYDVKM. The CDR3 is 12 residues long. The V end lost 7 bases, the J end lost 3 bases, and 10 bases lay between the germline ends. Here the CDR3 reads CASTFGLYEQYF. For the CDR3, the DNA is TGTGCCAGCACTTTCGGGCTCTACGAGCAGTACTTC.

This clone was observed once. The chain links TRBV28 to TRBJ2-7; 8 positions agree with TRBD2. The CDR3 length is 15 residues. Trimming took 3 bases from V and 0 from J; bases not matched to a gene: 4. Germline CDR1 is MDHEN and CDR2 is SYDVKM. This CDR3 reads CASSFRSGSSYEQYF. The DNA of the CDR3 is TGTGCCAGCAGTTTTAGAAGCGGGAGCTCCTACGAGCAGTACTTC.

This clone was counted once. CDR3: CASRWGGGSNQPQHF. CDR3 sequence (DNA): TGTGCCAGTAGGTGGGGCGGAGGATCCAATCAGCCCCAGCATTTT. The V call is TRBV19, the J call TRBJ1-5; D is possibly TRBD1 (5 bases). The CDR3 is made up of 15 amino acids. Trimming took off 6 bases at V and 3 bases at J, with 15 bases between the two ends. Per the germline V gene, CDR1 is LNHDA and CDR2 is SQIVND (reference sequence).

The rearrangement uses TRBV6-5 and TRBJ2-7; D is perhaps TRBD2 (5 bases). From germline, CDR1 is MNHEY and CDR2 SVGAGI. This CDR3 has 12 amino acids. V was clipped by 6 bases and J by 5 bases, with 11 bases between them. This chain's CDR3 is CASSHNGNEQYF. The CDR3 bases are TGTGCCAGCAGCCATAACGGGAACGAGCAGTACTTC.

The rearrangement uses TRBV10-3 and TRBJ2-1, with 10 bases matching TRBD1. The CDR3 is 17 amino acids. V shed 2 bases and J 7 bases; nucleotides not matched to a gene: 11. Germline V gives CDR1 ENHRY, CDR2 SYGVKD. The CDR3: CAISEIPGTGVGNEQFF. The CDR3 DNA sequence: TGTGCCATCAGTGAGATTCCCGGGACAGGGGTAGGGAATGAGCAGTTCTTC.

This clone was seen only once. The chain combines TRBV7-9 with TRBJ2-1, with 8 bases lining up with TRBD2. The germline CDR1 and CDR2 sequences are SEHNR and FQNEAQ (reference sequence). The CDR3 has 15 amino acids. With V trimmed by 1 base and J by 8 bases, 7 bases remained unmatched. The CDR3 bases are TGTGCCAGCAGCTTAGTTGCGGGAGGTACCCATGAGCAGTTCTTC. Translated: CASSLVAGGTHEQFF.

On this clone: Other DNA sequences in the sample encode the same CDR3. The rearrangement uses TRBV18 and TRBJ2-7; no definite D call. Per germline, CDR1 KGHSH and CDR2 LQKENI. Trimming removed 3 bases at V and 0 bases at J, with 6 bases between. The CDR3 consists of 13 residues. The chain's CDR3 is CASSPASSYEQYF. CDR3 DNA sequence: TGTGCCAGCTCACCGGCCAGCTCCTACGAGCAGTACTTC.

CDR3 DNA: TGCGCCAGCAGCGACAGATATGGCTACACCTTC. Its translation: CASSDRYGYTF. This chain uses TRBV5-1 with TRBJ1-2, with a possible D match to TRBD1 (5 bases). Deletions cut 4 bases from V and 5 bases from J, with 6 bases between. The CDR3 sequence is 11 residues long. Per the germline V gene, CDR1 is SGHRS and CDR2 is YFSETQ.

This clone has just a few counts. The CDR3 DNA reads TGCGCCAGCAGCTTTAGAGCTGACACTGAAGCTTTCTTT. This encodes CASSFRADTEAFF. This chain links TRBV5-1 with TRBJ1-1; D gene uncertain. The CDR3 spans 13 residues. The V end lost 2 bases, the J end lost 3 bases, and 8 bases lay between the germline ends. The germline CDR1 and CDR2 sequences are SGHRS and YFSETQ.

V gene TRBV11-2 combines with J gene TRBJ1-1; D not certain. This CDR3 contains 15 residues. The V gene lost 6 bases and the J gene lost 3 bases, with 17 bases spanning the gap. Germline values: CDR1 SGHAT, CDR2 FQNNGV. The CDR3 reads CASSSFVGSYTEAFF. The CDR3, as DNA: TGTGCCAGCAGTTCTTTCGTAGGGAGTTACACTGAAGCTTTCTTT.

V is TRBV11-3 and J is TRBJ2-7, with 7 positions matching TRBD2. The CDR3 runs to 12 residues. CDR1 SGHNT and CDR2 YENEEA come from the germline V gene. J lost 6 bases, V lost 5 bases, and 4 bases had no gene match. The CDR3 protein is CASSRTGGEQYF. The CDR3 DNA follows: TGTGCCAGCAGCCGAACGGGGGGCGAGCAGTACTTC.

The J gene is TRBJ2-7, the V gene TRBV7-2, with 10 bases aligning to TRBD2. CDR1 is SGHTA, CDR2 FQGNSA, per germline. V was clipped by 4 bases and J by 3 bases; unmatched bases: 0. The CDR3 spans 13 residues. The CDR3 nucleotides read TGTGCCAGCAGCTCTAGCGGGAGCTACGAGCAGTACTTC. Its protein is CASSSSGSYEQYF.

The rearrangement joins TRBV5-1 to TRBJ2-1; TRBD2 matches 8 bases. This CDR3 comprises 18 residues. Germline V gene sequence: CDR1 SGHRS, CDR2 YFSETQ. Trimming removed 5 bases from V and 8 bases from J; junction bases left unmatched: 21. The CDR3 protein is CASRGSAGGRLVNDEQFF. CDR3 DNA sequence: TGCGCCAGCAGAGGGTCGGCGGGGGGCCGGCTAGTGAACGATGAGCAGTTCTTC.

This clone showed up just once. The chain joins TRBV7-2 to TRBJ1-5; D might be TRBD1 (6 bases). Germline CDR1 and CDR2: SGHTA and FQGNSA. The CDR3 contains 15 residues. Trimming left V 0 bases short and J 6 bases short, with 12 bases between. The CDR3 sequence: CASSLAAGVIQPQHF. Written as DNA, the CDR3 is TGTGCCAGCAGCTTAGCTGCAGGGGTAATTCAGCCCCAGCATTTT.

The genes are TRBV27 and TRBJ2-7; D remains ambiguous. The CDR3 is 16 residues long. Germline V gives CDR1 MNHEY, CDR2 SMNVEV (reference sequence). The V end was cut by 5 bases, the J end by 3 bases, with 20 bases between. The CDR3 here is CASSPFIWGKIYEQYF. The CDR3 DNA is TGTGCCAGCAGTCCTTTTATTTGGGGTAAAATCTACGAGCAGTACTTC.

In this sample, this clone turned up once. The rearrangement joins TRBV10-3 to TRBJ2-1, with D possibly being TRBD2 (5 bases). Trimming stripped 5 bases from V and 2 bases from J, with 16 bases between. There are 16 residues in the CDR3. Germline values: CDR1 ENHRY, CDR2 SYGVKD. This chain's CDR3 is CAISSPSRGTYNEQFF. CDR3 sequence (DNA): TGTGCCATCAGTAGTCCGTCCCGGGGTACCTACAATGAGCAGTTCTTC.

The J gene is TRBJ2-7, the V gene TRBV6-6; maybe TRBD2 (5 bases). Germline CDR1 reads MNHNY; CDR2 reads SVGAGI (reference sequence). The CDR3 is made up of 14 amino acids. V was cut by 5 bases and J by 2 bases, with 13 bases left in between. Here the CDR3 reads CASSGPTIPYEQYF. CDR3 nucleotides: TGTGCCAGCAGTGGCCCGACTATACCCTACGAGCAGTACTTC.

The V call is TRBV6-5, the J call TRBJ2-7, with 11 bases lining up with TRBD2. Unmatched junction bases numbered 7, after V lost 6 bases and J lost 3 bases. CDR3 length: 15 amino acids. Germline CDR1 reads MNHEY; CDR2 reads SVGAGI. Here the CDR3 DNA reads TGTGCCAGCAGCGAACTAGCGGGAGAGAACTACGAGCAGTACTTC. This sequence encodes CASSELAGENYEQYF.

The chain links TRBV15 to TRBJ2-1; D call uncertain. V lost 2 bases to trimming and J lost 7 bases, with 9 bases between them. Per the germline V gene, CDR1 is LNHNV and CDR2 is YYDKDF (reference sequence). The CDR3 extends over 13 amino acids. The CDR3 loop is CATSRTVRNEQFF. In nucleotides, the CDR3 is TGTGCCACCAGCAGAACAGTACGAAATGAGCAGTTCTTC.

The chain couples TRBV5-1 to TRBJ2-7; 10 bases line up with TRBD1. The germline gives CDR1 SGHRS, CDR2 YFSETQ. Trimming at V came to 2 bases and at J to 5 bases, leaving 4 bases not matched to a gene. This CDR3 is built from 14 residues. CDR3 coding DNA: TGCGCCAGCAGCTTCGGGACAGGGGCGCACGAGCAGTACTTC. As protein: CASSFGTGAHEQYF. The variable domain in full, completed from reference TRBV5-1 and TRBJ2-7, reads KAGVTQTPRYLIKTRGQQVTLSCSPISGHRSVSWYQQTPGQGLQFLFEYFSETQRNKGNFPGRFSGRQFSNSRSEMNVSTLELGDSALYLCASSFGTGAHEQYFGPGTRLTVT.

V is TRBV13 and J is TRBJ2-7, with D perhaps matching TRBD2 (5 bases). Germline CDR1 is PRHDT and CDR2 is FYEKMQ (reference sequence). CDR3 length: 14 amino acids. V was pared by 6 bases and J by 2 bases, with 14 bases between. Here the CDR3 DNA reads TGTGCCAGCAGTCCAGATCTCGGGGCCTACGAGCAGTACTTC. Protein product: CASSPDLGAYEQYF.

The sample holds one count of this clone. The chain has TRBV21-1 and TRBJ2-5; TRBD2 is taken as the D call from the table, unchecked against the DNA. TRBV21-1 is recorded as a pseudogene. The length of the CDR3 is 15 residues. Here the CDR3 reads CASSKGGGLQETQYF. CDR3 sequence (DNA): TGTGCCAGCAGCAAGGGCGGGGGCCTACAAGAGACCCAGTACTTC.

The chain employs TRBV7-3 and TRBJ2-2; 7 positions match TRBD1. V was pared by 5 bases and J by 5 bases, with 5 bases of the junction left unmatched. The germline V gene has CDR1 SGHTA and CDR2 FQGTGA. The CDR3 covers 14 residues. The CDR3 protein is CASSPGQSTGELFF. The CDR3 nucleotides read TGTGCCAGCAGCCCGGGACAGTCTACCGGGGAGCTGTTTTTT.

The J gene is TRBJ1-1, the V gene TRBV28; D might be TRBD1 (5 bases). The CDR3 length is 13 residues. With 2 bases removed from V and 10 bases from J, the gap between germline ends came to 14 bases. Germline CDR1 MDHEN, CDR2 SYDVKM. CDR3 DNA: TGTGCCAGCAGTTTAAACGCCCCAAGGGGAGCTTTCTTT. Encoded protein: CASSLNAPRGAFF. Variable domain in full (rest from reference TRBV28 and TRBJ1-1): DVKVTQSSRYLVKRTGEKVFLECVQDMDHENMFWYRQDPGLGLRLIYFSYDVKMKEKGDIPEGYSVSREKKERFSLILESASTNQTSMYLCASSLNAPRGAFFGQGTRLTVV.

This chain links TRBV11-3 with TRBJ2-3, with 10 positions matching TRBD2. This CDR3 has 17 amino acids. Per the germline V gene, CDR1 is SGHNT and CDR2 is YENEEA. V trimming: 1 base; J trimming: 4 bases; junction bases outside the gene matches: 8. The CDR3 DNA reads TGTGCCAGCAGCTTAGCCGTGGCTAGCGGGAGAGCAGATACGCAGTATTTT. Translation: CASSLAVASGRADTQYF.